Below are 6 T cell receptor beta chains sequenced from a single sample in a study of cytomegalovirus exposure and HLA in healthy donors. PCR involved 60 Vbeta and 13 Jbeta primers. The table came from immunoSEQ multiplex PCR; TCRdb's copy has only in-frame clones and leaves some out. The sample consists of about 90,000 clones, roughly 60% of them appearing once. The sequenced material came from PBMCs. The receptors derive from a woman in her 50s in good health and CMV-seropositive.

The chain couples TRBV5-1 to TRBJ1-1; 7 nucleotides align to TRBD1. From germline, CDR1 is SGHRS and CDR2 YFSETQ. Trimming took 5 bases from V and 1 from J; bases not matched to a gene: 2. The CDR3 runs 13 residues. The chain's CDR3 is CASRGTENTEAFF. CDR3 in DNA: TGCGCCAGCAGAGGGACAGAGAACACTGAAGCTTTCTTT. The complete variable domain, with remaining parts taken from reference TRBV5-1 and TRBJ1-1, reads KAGVTQTPRYLIKTRGQQVTLSCSPISGHRSVSWYQQTPGQGLQFLFEYFSETQRNKGNFPGRFSGRQFSNSRSEMNVSTLELGDSALYLCASRGTENTEAFFGQGTRLTVV.

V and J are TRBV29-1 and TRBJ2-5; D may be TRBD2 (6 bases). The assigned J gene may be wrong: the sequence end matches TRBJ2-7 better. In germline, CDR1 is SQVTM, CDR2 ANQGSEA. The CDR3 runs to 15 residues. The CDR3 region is CSVGRGRADSNEQYF. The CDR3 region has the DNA TGCAGCGTGGGGCGGGGCAGGGCGGATTCCAACGAGCAGTACTTC.

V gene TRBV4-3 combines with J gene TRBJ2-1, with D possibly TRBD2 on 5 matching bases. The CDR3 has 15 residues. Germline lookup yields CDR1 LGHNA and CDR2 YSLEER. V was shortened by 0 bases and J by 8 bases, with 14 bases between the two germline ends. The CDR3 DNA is TGCGCCAGCAGCCAAGATGTGAAGGCGGGCCATGAGCAGTTCTTC. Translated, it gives CASSQDVKAGHEQFF.

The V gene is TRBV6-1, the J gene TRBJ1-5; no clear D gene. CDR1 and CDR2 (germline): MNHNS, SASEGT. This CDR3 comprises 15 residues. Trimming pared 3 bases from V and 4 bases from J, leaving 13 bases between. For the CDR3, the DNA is TGTGCCAGCAGTGACGGGTTTGGCTTTAATCAGCCCCAGCATTTT. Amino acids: CASSDGFGFNQPQHF.

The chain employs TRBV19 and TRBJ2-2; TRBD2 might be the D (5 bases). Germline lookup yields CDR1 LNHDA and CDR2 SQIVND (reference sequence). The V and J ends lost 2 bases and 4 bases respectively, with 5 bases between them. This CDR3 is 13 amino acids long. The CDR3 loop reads CASSIRGTGELFF. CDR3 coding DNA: TGTGCCAGTAGTATACGGGGCACCGGGGAGCTGTTTTTT.

This chain's CDR3 is CASSPAPGTSGVWNEQFF. DNA for the CDR3: TGCGCCAGCAGCCCGGCGCCCGGGACTAGCGGGGTTTGGAATGAGCAGTTCTTC. The V and J genes are TRBV5-1 and TRBJ2-1, with 13 bases aligning to TRBD2. The CDR3 totals 18 residues. The germline gives CDR1 SGHRS, CDR2 YFSETQ. Germline trimming cut 4 bases from V and 7 bases from J; bases unmatched to any gene: 14. The full variable domain, rest sourced from reference TRBV5-1 and TRBJ2-1, is KAGVTQTPRYLIKTRGQQVTLSCSPISGHRSVSWYQQTPGQGLQFLFEYFSETQRNKGNFPGRFSGRQFSNSRSEMNVSTLELGDSALYLCASSPAPGTSGVWNEQFFGPGTRLTVL.